This section outlines one TCR beta chain sequence together with its context. UMIs with a 6-nucleotide sample barcode were added by template switching. TCRdb re-analyzed the 5' RACE reads; it lists each CDR3 protein once, without DNA. In all, the sample yields some 150,000 distinct CDR3 sequences. This entry comes from a study of monozygotic twins with inflammatory bowel disease. The CDR3 is 14 residues long. The origin of this receptor is a human donor with ulcerative colitis or Crohn's disease, or a healthy co-twin of an affected twin (not recorded which). The genes are TRBV12-3 or TRBV12-4 and TRBJ2-5; TCRdb picks TRBD2, but there is no DNA to check that call. Sequenced material: blood. The CDR3 region is CASRRAAVEETQYF.